A single sample is the source of the 13 T cell receptor delta chains below, sequenced in a study of γδ T cells in repeated Plasmodium falciparum infection. TCRdb re-identified clones in the multiplex PCR reads via CATT. Of some 100,000 delta-chain clones in the sample, approximately 1.5% were seen once. Gammadelta T cells were flow-sorted from PBMC into Vgamma9/Vdelta2+ and Vdelta2-negative populations for bulk analysis. Sequenced input: gamma-delta T cells from blood. The origin of the receptors is a pool of human donors (malaria-infected and uninfected, not separated).

With respect to this clone: The protein recorded in TCRdb matches a much larger clone and deviates from this DNA's translation at residue 5, suggesting a read error; the protein here is obtained by translating the DNA. This chain links TRDV2 with TRDJ1, with 13 bases aligning to TRDD3. The J gene was not available in TCRdb and was assigned here by matching the DNA to germline segments. The V gene's germline CDR1 is GEAIGNYY and CDR2 EKD. This CDR3 region has 17 residues. Losses at the gene ends were 3 bases for V and 4 bases for J; bases not matched to a gene: 10. The CDR3 loop is CACDAMVLGDTVDKLIF. The CDR3 DNA sequence: TGTGCCTGTGACGCCATGGTACTGGGGGATACGGTCGATAAACTCATCTTT.

About this clone itself: A far larger clone is one nucleotide away, so this likely arose from a read error. Additional DNA sequences in this sample encode the identical CDR3. This chain uses TRDV2 with TRDJ1; 10 nucleotides agree with TRDD3. Per germline, CDR1 GEAIGNYY and CDR2 EKD. Trimming cost V 5 bases and J 0 bases; bases outside gene matches: 20. The CDR3 is 20 amino acids. In nucleotides, the CDR3 is TGTGCCTGTGGACACTCCTACGTGTTGGGGGATACCAGTTACACCGATAAACTCATCTTT. Protein: CACGHSYVLGDTSYTDKLIF.

With respect to this clone: The TCRdb protein, from a much larger clone, departs from this DNA's translation at residue 8, likely by read error; the protein shown derives from the DNA. The chain carries TRDV2 and TRDJ1; D perhaps matches TRDD3 (5 bases). TCRdb leaves out the J gene; it was filled in here by matching the DNA to germline. There are 16 residues in the CDR3. Trimming took 0 bases from V and 2 from J, leaving 15 bases between them. The germline gives CDR1 GEAIGNYY, CDR2 EKD. In DNA, the CDR3 is TGTGCCTGTGACACCGTGGGGCCAGCCCCAACCGATAAACTCATCTTT. It encodes CACDTVGPAPTDKLIF.

In regard to this clone: TCRdb's protein for this DNA is that of a much larger clone and differs from the translation at residue 3, likely a read error; the protein shown is the DNA translation. This chain uses TRDV3 with TRDJ1; D is unresolved. V shed 5 bases and J shed 0 bases, with 7 bases lying between them. CDR3 length: 11 residues. Germline V CDR1 and CDR2: TVYSNPD, GDNSRS (reference sequence). CDR3 coding DNA: TGTGCCCTCGAAAACACCGATAAACTCATCTTT. It yields the protein CALENTDKLIF.

This clone showed up just a few times. With a far larger clone one base away, a read error is the likely cause. This sample also contains other DNA sequences that code for the same CDR3. The rearrangement links TRDV2 to TRDJ1, with a weak D call TRDD3 (5 bases). TCRdb leaves out the J gene; it was filled in here by matching the DNA to germline. The CDR3 is 15 residues long. Germline V lookup: CDR1 GEAIGNYY, CDR2 EKD. V lost 0 bases, J lost 2 bases, and 12 bases lay in between. The CDR3 spells CACDTGTGGTDKLIF. In DNA, the CDR3 is TGTGCCTGTGACACCGGTACCGGGGGGACCGATAAACTCATCTTT.

About this clone: The protein TCRdb lists belongs to a much larger clone and differs from this DNA's translation at residue 4, which points to a read error; the protein shown is made from the DNA. This sequence joins TRDV2 and TRDJ3; 12 bases are a match to TRDD3. No J gene was available from TCRdb, and it was assigned here by a germline match of the DNA. Germline loops: CDR1 GEAIGNYY, CDR2 EKD. CDR3 size: 19 residues. Germline trimming cut 6 bases from V and 0 bases from J; bases unmatched to any gene: 8. Here the CDR3 reads CACLEAWGIRSWDTRQMFF. The DNA for the CDR3 is TGTGCCTGTCTCGAGGCCTGGGGGATACGCTCCTGGGACACCCGACAGATGTTTTTC.

In this sample, this clone turned up many times. The rearrangement links TRDV1 to TRDJ1; 8 positions match TRDD3. J gave up 7 bases and V 0 bases, and 13 bases lay outside the gene matches. This CDR3 has 17 residues. The germline gives CDR1 TSWWSYY, CDR2 QGS. The CDR3 spells CALGELRGIYPNVKLIF. CDR3 coding DNA: TGTGCTCTTGGGGAACTCCGGGGGATATACCCTAATGTTAAACTCATCTTT.

Only a few counts were recorded for this clone. A far larger clone is only one base removed, so a read error is likely. Other DNA sequences in this specimen translate into the identical CDR3. This chain joins TRDV1 and TRDJ1; 11 bases are a match to TRDD3. The J gene was not available in TCRdb and was assigned here by matching the DNA to germline segments. Losses at the gene ends were 3 bases for V and 10 bases for J; bases not matched to a gene: 28. Germline V gene lookup returns CDR1 TSWWSYY and CDR2 QGS. This CDR3 has 21 amino acids. CDR3 sequence reads: CALGEFPYNHVGDTRIGGLIF. The CDR3 DNA reads as TGTGCTCTTGGGGAGTTTCCCTATAATCACGTGGGGGATACGCGTATCGGGGGACTCATCTTT.

In its sample, this clone was seen many times. The chain has TRDV1 and TRDJ1; 10 bases line up with TRDD3. J was trimmed by 0 bases and V by 4 bases; bases with no gene match: 5. Germline-derived CDR1 and CDR2 are TSWWSYY and QGS. This CDR3 spans 16 amino acids. The CDR3 nucleotides are TGTGCTCTTGGGGGCTATACTGGGGGATACACCGATAAACTCATCTTT. Protein: CALGGYTGGYTDKLIF.

A note on this clone: This probably arose from a read error, given a far larger clone one base away. Within the sample, other DNA sequences also encode this same CDR3. V usage is TRDV2 and J usage is TRDJ1, with 8 bases lining up with TRDD3. The J gene is not listed in TCRdb, so it was assigned here from a DNA match to germline. Germline V gene lookup returns CDR1 GEAIGNYY and CDR2 EKD. J gave up 2 bases and V 0 bases, and 10 bases lay outside the gene matches. The CDR3 is 17 residues long. CDR3 in DNA: TGTGCCTGTGACACCGTGGGCTTGGGGGATCCTACCGATAAACTCATCTTT. Its protein product is CACDTVGLGDPTDKLIF.

The sample holds many counts of this clone. TCRdb's protein, taken from a much larger clone, differs from this DNA's translation at residue 3, likely owing to a read error; the protein displayed comes from the DNA. The J gene is TRDJ2, the V gene TRDV2; TRDD3 aligns across 10 bases. The CDR3 spans 15 residues. Germline V gene sequence: CDR1 GEAIGNYY, CDR2 EKD. DNA of the CDR3: TGTGCCCGTGACACCGTACTGGGGGATACAGCACAACTCTTCTTT. It is translated as CARDTVLGDTAQLFF.

There are a few counts of this clone. The TCRdb record carries a much larger clone's protein, which differs from this DNA's translation at residue 14; a read error is the likely cause, and the protein listed here is the DNA translation. V usage is TRDV1 and J usage is TRDJ1, with a weak D call TRDD3 (6 bases). Because TCRdb records no J gene, it was assigned here through a match of the DNA to germline. There are 22 residues in the CDR3. CDR1 and CDR2 (germline): TSWWSYY, QGS. Trimming stripped 1 base from V and 3 bases from J, with 33 bases between. CDR3 DNA sequence: TGTGCTCTTGGGGAACAAAGTCGATGGTCGGGTTCATACCGGGGATTACCCGATAAACTCATCTTT. Translated: CALGEQSRWSGSYRGLPDKLIF.

This clone was seen at least ten times. Only one base separates this from a far larger clonotype, so it likely reflects a read error. The sample has other DNA sequences that encode this CDR3 too. The genes are TRDV2 and TRDJ3; TRDD3 matches 7 bases. This CDR3 contains 17 residues. Per the germline V gene, CDR1 is GEAIGNYY and CDR2 is EKD. Germline trimming cut 1 base from V and 5 bases from J; bases unmatched to any gene: 7. The CDR3 DNA sequence: TGTGCCTGTGACACGGTAGGGGATAGCCGGGACACCCGACAGATGTTTTTC. Translation: CACDTVGDSRDTRQMFF.